This TCR beta chain was identified in a study of shared clonotypes between healthy human individuals. For the study at large: Per donor, CD8 memory used one plate, CD8 naive used two, CD4 memory used three and CD4 naive used three.

Worth noting for this clone: The antigen remains unidentified.

Donors comprised healthy HIV-negative adults lacking recent acute infections or vaccinations. J was trimmed by 6 bases and V by 3 bases; bases with no gene match: 7. Germline lookup yields CDR1 GTSNPN and CDR2 SVGIG (reference sequence). This CDR3 comprises 13 residues. The protocol was immunoSEQ multiplex PCR, while the TCRdb copy is restricted to in-frame clones and leaves out a portion. The sample shows over a million clones, more than 95% of them seen only once. General observations from the study: Even with large depth, rarefaction showed that sorted-subset sequencing was incomplete.

The sequenced material came from naive CD4+ T cells sorted from blood. Subset here: CD45RA+ positively selected. The receptor was isolated from a man between 25 and 39 years old in good health. The chain is built from TRBV30 and TRBJ2-7, with 8 bases matching TRBD1. Written as DNA, the CDR3 is TGTGCCTGGAGCTTACGGGACAGGTTCGAGCAGTACTTC. Its protein is CAWSLRDRFEQYF.